Listed below are T cell receptor beta chains from one sample, sequenced in a study of blood T cell repertoires in COVID-19. Repertoires were generated with immunoSEQ multiplex PCR, while TCRdb's copy carries only in-frame clones and drops some. The table records about 170,000 clones, around 82% of them present only once. Sequenced: peripheral blood. These receptors all stem from a woman aged 70-85 years who had recovered from COVID-19. The CDR3 runs from the conserved cysteine through the conserved F or W. Each record gives: D gene, clone size, V gene, J gene, CDR3 DNA, CDR3 protein. D genes are given only for firm matches. Not every row has a clone size; where given, it reads once, few, many or a size class.

.	.	TRBV6-5	TRBJ1-5	TGTGCCAGCAGTTTAGGCAGGGTTGATCAGCCCCAGCATTTT	CASSLGRVDQPQHF
.	few	TRBV9	TRBJ1-2	TGTGCCAGCAGCGTAGAGGCAGGTTATGGCTACACCTTC	CASSVEAGYGYTF
.	.	TRBV3-1/TRBV3-2	TRBJ1-6	TGTGCCAGCAGCCCCAGACGGACTAGCTCCTATAATTCACCCCTCCACTTT	CASSPRRTSSYNSPLHF
.	.	TRBV7-8	TRBJ1-6	TGTGCCAGCAGCCGGTCCCCCCAGTATAATTCACCCCTCCACTTT	CASSRSPQYNSPLHF
.	few	TRBV25-1	TRBJ2-2	TGTGCCAGCAGTGAACGGCGGACCGCGGGAACCGGGGAGCTGTTTTTT	CASSERRTAGTGELFF
.	.	TRBV7-3	TRBJ2-7	TGTGCCAGCAGCCCGGCGGGTTCCTACGAGCAGTACTTC	CASSPAGSYEQYF
.	few	TRBV7-3	TRBJ2-5	TGTGCCAGCAGCTTAACCGGGGTTGGGACCCAGTACTTC	CASSLTGVGTQYF
.	.	TRBV6-1	TRBJ1-1	TGTGCCAGCAGTTATCACCGGGACAATGAAGCTTTCTTT	CASSYHRDNEAFF
.	many	TRBV4-1	TRBJ2-2	TGCGCCAGCAGCCTCTGGTCGGGGGCAGGGGGGACCGGGGAGCTGTTTTTT	CASSLWSGAGGTGELFF
.	.	TRBV11-3	TRBJ1-1	TGTGCCAGCAGACCTAGCGGGGGCCCCACAGCGTCCCCCATTTTT	CASRPSGGPTASPIF
.	.	TRBV7-6	TRBJ1-1	TGTGCCAGCAGCTTAGGATGGGCAGCGAACACTGAAGCTTTCTTT	CASSLGWAANTEAFF
TRBD2	few	TRBV28	TRBJ2-4	TGTGCCAGCAGTGGGACTAGCGGGAGGCCAAACATTCAGTACTTC	CASSGTSGRPNIQYF
TRBD1	.	TRBV5-5	TRBJ1-1	TGTGCCAGCAGACTTACAGGGGTCTTCACTGAAGCTTTCTTT	CASRLTGVFTEAFF
.	.	TRBV5-1	TRBJ1-1	TGCGCCAGCAGCCCTCAGGGTGAGGAAGCTTTCTTT	CASSPQGEEAFF
.	.	TRBV11-1	TRBJ1-3	TGTGCCAGCAGCCCCTGGGCACCAACCCCGGGAAACACCATATATTTT	CASSPWAPTPGNTIYF
TRBD1	.	TRBV24-1	TRBJ1-2	TGTGCCACCAGTGATCGACAGGGAAACTATGGCTACACCTTC	CATSDRQGNYGYTF
.	.	TRBV7-2	TRBJ2-7	TGTGCCAGCAGCTTCTTTTTTTGGGAGCAGAGCTCCTACGAGCAGTACTTC	CASSFFFWEQSSYEQYF
.	.	TRBV19	TRBJ2-7	TGTGCCAGTAGTCCCCGGACAGGGAGGGTCCGATACTACGAGCAGTACTTC	CASSPRTGRVRYYEQYF
.	.	TRBV18	TRBJ1-1	TGTGCCAGCTCACCAGTGGCAGGCTCTGAAGCTTTCTTT	CASSPVAGSEAFF
.	.	TRBV3-1/TRBV3-2	TRBJ1-1	TGTGCCAGCAGCTGGGGGGGGAACACTGAAGCTTTCTTT	CASSWGGNTEAFF
.	.	TRBV5-1	TRBJ2-7	TGCGCCAGCAGCCCTGGCGGGACCTCCTACGAGCAGTACTTC	CASSPGGTSYEQYF
TRBD1	once	TRBV6-1	TRBJ1-5	TGTGCCAGCAGTGAAAGGACAGGGGATCAGCCCCAGCATTTT	CASSERTGDQPQHF
.	.	TRBV29-1	TRBJ2-3	TGCAGCGCCATATTCCCGGTTGAGGCCACAGATACGCAGTATTTT	CSAIFPVEATDTQYF
.	.	TRBV6-1	TRBJ1-5	TGTGCCAGCAGTGAAGGCGGGGTCGGTCAGCCCCAGCATTTT	CASSEGGVGQPQHF
.	.	TRBV12-3/TRBV12-4	TRBJ2-3	TGTGCCAGCGGAGGGGATACGCAGTATTTT	CASGGDTQYF
.	.	TRBV27	TRBJ1-1	TGTGCCAGCAGTCCGCACAGTCACACTGAAGCTTTCTTT	CASSPHSHTEAFF
.	.	TRBV20-1	TRBJ2-7	TGCAGTGCTAGTTTTACAGGTCCCTACGAGCAGTACTTC	CSASFTGPYEQYF
TRBD1	.	TRBV2	TRBJ2-5	TGTGCCAGCAGTGGGGACAGGGGAGACCAAGAGACCCAGTACTTC	CASSGDRGDQETQYF
.	.	TRBV11-1	TRBJ2-5	TGTGCCAGCAGCGTCGGACAACGAGAGACCCAGTACTTC	CASSVGQRETQYF
TRBD1	.	TRBV27	TRBJ1-2	TGTGCCAGCAGTTCCGGCAGGGGGTGGGGCGGCTACACCTTC	CASSSGRGWGGYTF
.	.	TRBV5-1	TRBJ2-2	TGCGCCAGCAGCTTGGAAGGTGGAGGGTCGGCCGGGGAGCTGTTTTTT	CASSLEGGGSAGELFF
TRBD2	once	TRBV29-1	TRBJ2-7	TGCAGCGGCCGGACTAGCGGGAGCTACGAGCAGTACTTC	CSGRTSGSYEQYF
TRBD1	once	TRBV7-8	TRBJ1-3	TGTGCCAGCAGCTTAGGAGGAGACAGGGCTGGAAACACCATATATTTT	CASSLGGDRAGNTIYF
TRBD1	.	TRBV6-6	TRBJ2-1	TGTGCCAGCAGTCCCCGCCCGGGACAGGGGGCGTACAATGAGCAGTTCTTC	CASSPRPGQGAYNEQFF
.	few	TRBV9	TRBJ2-1	TGTGCCAGCAGCCTTAGCGGTGAGCAGTTCTTC	CASSLSGEQFF
.	.	TRBV6-6	TRBJ2-5	TGTGCCAGCAGTTACTCGAGGGTCCAGTTAGAAGAGACCCAGTACTTC	CASSYSRVQLEETQYF
.	.	TRBV19	TRBJ2-2	TGTGCCAGTAGTATTGGGTGGGCAGGGTATGACGGGGAGCTGTTTTTT	CASSIGWAGYDGELFF
.	.	TRBV27	TRBJ2-3	TGTGCCAGCAGTTTATCGTTCAGGGTCGGTCTTGCGACAGATACGCAGTATTTT	CASSLSFRVGLATDTQYF
TRBD2	.	TRBV28	TRBJ2-5	TGTGCCAGCACCTCCCTAGCGGGAGGGCAAGAGACCCAGTACTTC	CASTSLAGGQETQYF
.	.	TRBV15	TRBJ1-6	TGTGCCACCAGCAGAGGCGGGGGCTCACCCCTCCACTTT	CATSRGGGSPLHF
TRBD2	.	TRBV18	TRBJ2-3	TGTGCCAGCTCACCGCCTAGCGGGAGGGCCGCAGATACGCAGTATTTT	CASSPPSGRAADTQYF
TRBD1	.	TRBV29-1	TRBJ1-6	TGCAGCGGAAAGACAGGGCCCCATTCACCCCTCCACTTT	CSGKTGPHSPLHF
TRBD1	.	TRBV6-1	TRBJ2-7	TGTGCCAGCAGTTCCCGCGCAGGGGGACGCGAGCAGTACTTC	CASSSRAGGREQYF
.	.	TRBV18	TRBJ1-2	TGTGCCAGCTCACCACCGGGCAGACCAGAAAACTATGGCTACACCTTC	CASSPPGRPENYGYTF
TRBD2	.	TRBV24-1	TRBJ2-1	TGTGCCACCAGTGACCCCGGTGGTAGCGGGAGGGCCAGATACAATGAGCAGTTCTTC	CATSDPGGSGRARYNEQFF
.	.	TRBV28	TRBJ1-2	TGTGCCAGCAGTCCGCCGGGGGGCGTAGGTGGCTACACCTTC	CASSPPGGVGGYTF
.	.	TRBV29-1	TRBJ2-1	TGCAGCGTTGAGGGGGCAGGTGAGCAGTTCTTC	CSVEGAGEQFF
.	once	TRBV6-5	TRBJ2-7	TGTGCCAGCACCGTGAGGGGGGGACCCAGCTACGAGCAGTACTTC	CASTVRGGPSYEQYF
.	.	TRBV7-6	TRBJ2-1	TGTGCCAGCAGCTTAGAGGTAGCGGCGAGCTCCTACAATGAGCAGTTCTTC	CASSLEVAASSYNEQFF
.	.	TRBV9	TRBJ1-2	TGTGCCAGCAGCCCTCCCCCGGGCAGGGGTGGCTATGGCTACACCTTC	CASSPPPGRGGYGYTF
.	.	TRBV18	TRBJ1-1	TGTGCCAGCCTCCCCCGGGCGGGCGCGGAAGCTTTCTTT	CASLPRAGAEAFF
.	.	TRBV5-4	TRBJ1-1	TGTGCCAGCAGCTTGGCTCAGGGGATGAACACTGAAGCTTTCTTT	CASSLAQGMNTEAFF
.	.	TRBV19	TRBJ1-1	TGTGCCAGCCTGACCTGGGGGGAGGGCACTGAAGCTTTCTTT	CASLTWGEGTEAFF